This is a list of T cell receptor beta chains from one sample in a study of response to subunit inactivated influenza vaccine. A single record per CDR3 protein comes from TCRdb applying MiXCR to the RT-PCR reads. The sample yields 500,000 to 550,000 distinct CDR3 sequences, approximately 6.9% seen once. The starting material was PBMCs from blood, obtained around 25 months after vaccination. The receptors originated from a man aged 50-75 years who received an inactivated influenza vaccine. The CDR3 runs from the conserved cysteine through the conserved F or W. D genes are given only for firm matches. Rows may omit the clone size; those that give it use once, few, many or a size class.

len | j_gene | d_gene | abundance | v_gene | CDR3nt | CDR3aa
15 | TRBJ2-1 | TRBD2 | many | TRBV6-1 | TGTGCCAGCGTAAAGGGCCTAGCGGGAGTCAATGAGCAGTTCTTC | CASVKGLAGVNEQFF
17 | TRBJ2-2 | - | few | TRBV4-1 | TGCGCCAGCAGCCGAGAAAGGGGGACTCCTAACACCGGGGAGCTGTTTTTT | CASSRERGTPNTGELFF
13 | TRBJ1-1 | - | - | TRBV9 | TGTGCCAGCAGCGTGTATGAGAGCACTGAAGCTTTCTTT | CASSVYESTEAFF
13 | TRBJ2-3 | - | few | TRBV20-1 | TGCAGTGCCCCCATTGGGAGCACAGATACGCAGTATTTT | CSAPIGSTDTQYF
13 | TRBJ1-2 | - | - | TRBV27 | TGTGCCAGCAGACCCAGGGGCCTGGGTGGCTACACCTTC | CASRPRGLGGYTF
17 | TRBJ2-1 | TRBD1 | - | TRBV6-2/TRBV6-3 | TGTGCCAGCAGTTACTCCACAGGGGGCGGCTATGTCAATGAGCAGTTCTTC | CASSYSTGGGYVNEQFF
13 | TRBJ1-2 | TRBD1 | many | TRBV7-2 | TGTGCCAGCAGTTTAGGACAGGGCTATGGCTACACCTTC | CASSLGQGYGYTF
13 | TRBJ2-2 | TRBD1 | - | TRBV20-1 | TGCAGTGCTCAAGGGACAGGGACCGGGGAGCTGTTTTTT | CSAQGTGTGELFF
15 | TRBJ1-2 | - | - | TRBV28 | TGTGCCAGCAGTCCCTCAGGGGTAACTAACTATGGCTACACCTTC | CASSPSGVTNYGYTF
15 | TRBJ1-1 | TRBD1 | - | TRBV18 | TGTGCCAGCTCACTGGGGACAGGACATAACACTGAAGCTTTCTTT | CASSLGTGHNTEAFF
16 | TRBJ2-3 | TRBD2 | few | TRBV25-1 | TGTGCCAGCAGTGGGACTAGCGGGAGTGGGGCAGATACGCAGTATTTT | CASSGTSGSGADTQYF
15 | TRBJ2-1 | - | - | TRBV12-3/TRBV12-4 | TGTGCCAGCAGTTTTTTGGACCCCGGTTACAATGAGCAGTTCTTC | CASSFLDPGYNEQFF
15 | TRBJ2-1 | TRBD2 | few | TRBV14 | TGTGCCAGCAGCCAGGCCGGGACTAGCGCCCATGAGCAGTTCTTC | CASSQAGTSAHEQFF
17 | TRBJ2-1 | TRBD2 | - | TRBV28 | TGTGCCAGCAGTCCCAGGACTAGCGGGGGGACTTACAATGAGCAGTTCTTC | CASSPRTSGGTYNEQFF
16 | TRBJ1-4 | TRBD1 | few | TRBV4-3 | TGCGCCAGCAGCCAAGATTTTGGACAGGGAAATGAAAATCTGTTTTTT | CASSQDFGQGNENLFF
14 | TRBJ2-2 | TRBD1 | few | TRBV10-3 | TGTGCCATCAGGGCAGGGGGCTTTACCGGGGAGCTGTTTTTT | CAIRAGGFTGELFF
13 | TRBJ1-3 | - | - | TRBV20-1 | TGCAGTGTTTCCCCGACAGCAGGAAACACCATATATTTT | CSVSPTAGNTIYF
13 | TRBJ1-1 | - | - | TRBV29-1 | TGCAGCGTTCTGGACAGTATGAACACTGAAGCTTTCTTT | CSVLDSMNTEAFF
16 | TRBJ1-5 | - | few | TRBV20-1 | TGCAGTGCTAGAGATCGAGGGCATACCATCACTCAGCCCCAGCATTTT | CSARDRGHTITQPQHF
12 | TRBJ2-3 | - | many | TRBV7-2 | TGTGCCAGCAGTTTTCCGGGCAAAAAGGGGTATTTT | CASSFPGKKGYF
14 | TRBJ2-2 | - | few | TRBV20-1 | TGCAGTGCCAGGGGGCGGGGGGGCATCGGGGAGCTGTTTTTT | CSARGRGGIGELFF
14 | TRBJ1-1 | - | - | TRBV4-1 | TGCGCCAGCAGCCCTAAATCTGTCTTTACTGAAGCTTTCTTT | CASSPKSVFTEAFF